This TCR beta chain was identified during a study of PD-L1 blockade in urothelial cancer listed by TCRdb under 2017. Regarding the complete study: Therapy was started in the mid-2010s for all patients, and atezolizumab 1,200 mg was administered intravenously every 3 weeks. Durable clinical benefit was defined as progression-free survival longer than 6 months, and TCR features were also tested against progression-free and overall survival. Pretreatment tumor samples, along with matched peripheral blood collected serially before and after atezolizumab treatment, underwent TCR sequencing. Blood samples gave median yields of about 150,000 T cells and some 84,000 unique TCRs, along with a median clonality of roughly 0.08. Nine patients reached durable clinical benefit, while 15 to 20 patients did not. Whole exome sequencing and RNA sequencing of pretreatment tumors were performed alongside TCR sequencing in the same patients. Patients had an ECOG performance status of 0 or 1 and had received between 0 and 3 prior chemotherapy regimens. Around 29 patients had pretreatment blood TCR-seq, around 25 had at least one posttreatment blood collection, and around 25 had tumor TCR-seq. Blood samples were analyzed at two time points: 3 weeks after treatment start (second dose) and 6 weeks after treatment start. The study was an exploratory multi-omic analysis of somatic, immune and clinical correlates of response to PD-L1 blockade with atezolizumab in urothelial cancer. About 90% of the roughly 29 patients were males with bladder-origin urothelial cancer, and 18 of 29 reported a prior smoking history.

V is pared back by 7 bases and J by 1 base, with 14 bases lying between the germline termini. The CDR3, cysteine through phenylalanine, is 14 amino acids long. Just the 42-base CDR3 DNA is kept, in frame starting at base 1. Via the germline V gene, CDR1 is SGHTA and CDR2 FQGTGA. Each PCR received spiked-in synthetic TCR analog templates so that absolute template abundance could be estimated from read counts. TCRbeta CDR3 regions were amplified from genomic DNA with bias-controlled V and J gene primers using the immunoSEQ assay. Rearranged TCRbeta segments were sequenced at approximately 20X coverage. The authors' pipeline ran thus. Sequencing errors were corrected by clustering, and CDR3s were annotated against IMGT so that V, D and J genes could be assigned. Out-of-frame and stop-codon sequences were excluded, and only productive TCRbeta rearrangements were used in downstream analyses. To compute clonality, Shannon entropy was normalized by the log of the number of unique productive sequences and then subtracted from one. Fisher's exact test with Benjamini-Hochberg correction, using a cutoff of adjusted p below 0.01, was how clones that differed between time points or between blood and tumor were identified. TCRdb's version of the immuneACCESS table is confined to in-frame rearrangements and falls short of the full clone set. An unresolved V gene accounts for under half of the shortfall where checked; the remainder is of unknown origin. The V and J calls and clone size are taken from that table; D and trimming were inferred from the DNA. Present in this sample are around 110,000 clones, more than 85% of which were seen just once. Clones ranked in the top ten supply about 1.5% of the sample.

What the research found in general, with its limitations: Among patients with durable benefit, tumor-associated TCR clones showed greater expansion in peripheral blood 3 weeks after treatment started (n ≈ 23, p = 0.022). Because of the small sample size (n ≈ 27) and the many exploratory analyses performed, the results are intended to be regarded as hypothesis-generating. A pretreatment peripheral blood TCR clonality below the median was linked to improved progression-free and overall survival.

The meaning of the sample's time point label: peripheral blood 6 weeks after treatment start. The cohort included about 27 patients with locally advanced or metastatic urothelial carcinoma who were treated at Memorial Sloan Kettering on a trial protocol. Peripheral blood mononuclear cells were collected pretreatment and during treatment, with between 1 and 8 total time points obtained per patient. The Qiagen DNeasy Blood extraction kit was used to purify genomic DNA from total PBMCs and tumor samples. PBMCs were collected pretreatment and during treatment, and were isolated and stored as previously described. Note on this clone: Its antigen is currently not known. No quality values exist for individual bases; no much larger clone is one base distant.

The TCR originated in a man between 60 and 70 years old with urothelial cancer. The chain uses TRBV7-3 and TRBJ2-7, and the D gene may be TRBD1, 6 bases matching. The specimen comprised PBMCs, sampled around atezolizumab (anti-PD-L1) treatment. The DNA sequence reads TGTGCCAGCACCCCCCGACAGGAGTCCTACGAGCAGTACTTC. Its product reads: CASTPRQESYEQYF.